This T cell receptor (beta chain) was found in a study of T cells in Graves' hyperthyroidism and ophthalmopathy. V lost 0 bases, J lost 3 bases, and 31 bases lay in between. The CDR3 runs to 22 residues. This clonotype was detected many times. Amplified TCR beta CDR3 regions derived from RNA transcripts. First-round RT-PCR targeting the TCR CDR3 was performed with the HTBI primer set. TCRdb called the multiplex PCR reads again in MiXCR, with one record for every CDR3 protein. The data show fewer than 900,000 distinct CDR3 sequences, with roughly 15% seen just once and 8.4% held by the top ten. The sample comprised blood. This receptor was taken from a man between 18 and 29 years old with Graves' hyperthyroidism. The V and J genes are TRBV12-3 or TRBV12-4 and TRBJ2-3; D tentatively reads TRBD1 or TRBD2 (6 bases each). CDR3 sequence: CASSLAGGRRPVPPRLTDTQYF. CDR3 bases: TGTGCCAGCAGTTTAGCTGGGGGGCGCAGGCCCGTGCCCCCTCGGCTTACAGATACGCAGTATTTT.